This is a list of T cell receptor beta chains from one sample in a study of T cells in Graves' hyperthyroidism and ophthalmopathy. TCRdb processed the multiplex PCR reads anew with MiXCR; each CDR3 protein has one entry. The data show 750,000 to 900,000 distinct CDR3 sequences, roughly 37% seen once. Sequencing used blood. All receptors come from a man between 18 and 35 years old with Graves' hyperthyroidism. The CDR3 runs from the conserved cysteine through the conserved F or W. The D gene is left open where the match is weak. Part of the rows lack a size; the others show once, few, many or a class for expanded clones.

CDR3 protein	CDR3 DNA	clone size	V gene	J gene	D gene
CATSRDRGENSPLHF	TGTGCCACCAGCAGAGATCGGGGGGAGAATTCACCCCTCCACTTT	many	TRBV15	TRBJ1-6	.
CASSEGRPGNTEAFF	TGTGCCAGCAGTGAGGGTCGGCCAGGGAACACTGAAGCTTTCTTT	many	TRBV2	TRBJ1-1	.
CASSSGTSGSYEQYF	TGCGCCAGCAGCTCCGGGACTAGCGGCTCCTACGAGCAGTACTTC	many	TRBV5-1	TRBJ2-7	TRBD2
CASTTGGSDGYTF	TGTGCCAGCACTACGGGGGGCTCGGATGGCTACACCTTC	few	TRBV3-1	TRBJ1-2	.
CAISESPGGGNTEAFF	TGTGCCATCAGTGAGTCCCCAGGAGGGGGGAACACTGAAGCTTTCTTT	many	TRBV10-3	TRBJ1-1	.
CASSYSAGAGTEAFF	TGTGCCAGCAGTTACTCGGCGGGGGCAGGCACTGAAGCTTTCTTT	.	TRBV6-5	TRBJ1-1	.
CASSVGPGQNTYEQYF	TGTGCCAGCAGCGTAGGTCCGGGGCAGAATACCTACGAGCAGTACTTC	.	TRBV24-1	TRBJ2-7	.
CSVGFSGGEETQYF	TGCAGCGTTGGGTTTTCTGGGGGGGAAGAGACCCAGTACTTC	.	TRBV29-1	TRBJ2-5	TRBD2
CASSKEGYRPQHF	TGTGCCAGTAGTAAGGAGGGGTATCGGCCCCAGCATTTT	once	TRBV19	TRBJ1-5	.
CASRDGRYGYTF	TGTGCCAGTCGGGACGGGCGCTATGGCTACACCTTC	.	TRBV19	TRBJ1-2	.
CASSQEGHSLNQPQHF	TGCGCCAGCAGCCAAGAAGGCCACAGCCTCAATCAGCCCCAGCATTTT	.	TRBV4-1	TRBJ1-5	.
CASMRGGLNTDTQYF	TGTGCCAGCATGCGGGGGGGCCTCAACACAGATACGCAGTATTTT	.	TRBV2	TRBJ2-3	TRBD2
CSVEGGLGGWETQYF	TGCAGCGTTGAAGGTGGACTAGGGGGGTGGGAGACCCAGTACTTC	many	TRBV29-1	TRBJ2-5	.
CATTGVGGTGELFF	TGCGCCACCACAGGAGTAGGGGGCACCGGGGAGCTGTTTTTT	.	TRBV5-1	TRBJ2-2	.
CASSPPGQGLEQYF	TGTGCCAGCAGTCCGCCGGGACAGGGGCTCGAGCAGTACTTC	.	TRBV28	TRBJ2-7	TRBD1
CASSLHELNGYTF	TGTGCCAGCAGTTTACATGAGCTTAATGGCTACACCTTC	.	TRBV12-3/TRBV12-4	TRBJ1-2	.
CASSQDGGRETQYF	TGTGCCAGCAGCCAAGACGGTGGCAGAGAGACCCAGTACTTC	.	TRBV3-1	TRBJ2-5	.
CASSGTIQLGYNSPLHF	TGTGCCAGCAGCGGGACCATACAGTTGGGGTATAATTCACCCCTCCACTTT	.	TRBV5-6	TRBJ1-6	.
CASSELEGRADTQYF	TGTGCCAGCAGTGAATTAGAGGGGCGAGCAGATACGCAGTATTTT	.	TRBV25-1	TRBJ2-3	.
CASILDSSEAFF	TGTGCCAGCATCTTGGACTCATCTGAAGCTTTCTTT	.	TRBV12-3/TRBV12-4	TRBJ1-1	.